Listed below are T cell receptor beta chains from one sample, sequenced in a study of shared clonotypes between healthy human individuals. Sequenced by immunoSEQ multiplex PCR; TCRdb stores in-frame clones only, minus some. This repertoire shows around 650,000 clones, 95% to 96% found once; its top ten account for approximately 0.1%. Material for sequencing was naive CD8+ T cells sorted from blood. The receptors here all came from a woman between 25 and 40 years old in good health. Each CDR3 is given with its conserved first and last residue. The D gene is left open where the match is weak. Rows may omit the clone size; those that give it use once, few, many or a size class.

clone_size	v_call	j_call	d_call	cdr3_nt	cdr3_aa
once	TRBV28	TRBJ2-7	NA	TGTGCCAGCCAAACCCCGTGGGCCTCCTACGAGCAGTACTTC	CASQTPWASYEQYF
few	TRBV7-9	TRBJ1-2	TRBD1	TGTGCCAGCAGAGGGGACAGGACTATGGGTGGCTACACCTTC	CASRGDRTMGGYTF
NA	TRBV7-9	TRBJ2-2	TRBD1	TGTGCCAGCAGCTTAGCGGACGGACAGGGGAACACCGGGGAGCTGTTTTTT	CASSLADGQGNTGELFF
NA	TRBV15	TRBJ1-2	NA	TGTGCCACCAGCAGGGACAGAATTAACTATGGCTACACCTTC	CATSRDRINYGYTF
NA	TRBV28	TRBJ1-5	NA	TGTGCCAGCACCTATTTGAACTTATATAGCAATCAGCCCCAGCATTTT	CASTYLNLYSNQPQHF
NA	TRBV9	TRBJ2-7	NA	TGTGCCAGCAGCGTAGCTTCCTGGGGGGAGCAGTACTTC	CASSVASWGEQYF
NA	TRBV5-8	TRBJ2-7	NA	TGTGCCAGCAGCTTGAAGTTGGGAGGGCAGTACTTC	CASSLKLGGQYF
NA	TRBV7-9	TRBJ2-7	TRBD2	TGTGCCAGCAGCTTAATCACTAGCGTTACCTACGAGCAGTACTTC	CASSLITSVTYEQYF
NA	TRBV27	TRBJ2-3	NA	TGTGCCAGCAGTTTATCGCCGGGAGCTGGCACAGATACGCAGTATTTT	CASSLSPGAGTDTQYF
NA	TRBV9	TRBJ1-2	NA	TGTGCCAGCAGCGTTAACTCGGGACACATCTATGGCTACACCTTC	CASSVNSGHIYGYTF
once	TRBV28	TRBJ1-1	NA	TGTGCCAGCAGTTTATCCCGGGTCACTGAAGCTTTCTTT	CASSLSRVTEAFF
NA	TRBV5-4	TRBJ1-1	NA	TGTGCCAGCAGCTTGTGGGGGCAGGCAAGGATGAACACTGAAGCTTTCTTT	CASSLWGQARMNTEAFF
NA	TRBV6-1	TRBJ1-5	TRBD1	TGTGCCAGCAGTGAAGGGTATAGGGGGCGCGGGGAGCCCCAGCATTTT	CASSEGYRGRGEPQHF
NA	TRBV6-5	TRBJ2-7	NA	TGTGCCAGCAGTCCCGACGGGTACGAGCAGTACTTC	CASSPDGYEQYF
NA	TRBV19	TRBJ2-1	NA	TGTGCCAGTAGTGTCCGGGACCACGGGGAGCAGTTCTTC	CASSVRDHGEQFF
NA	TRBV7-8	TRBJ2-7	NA	TGTGCCAGCAGCTTAGTACCTCCGACAGCCGGTTACGGGGAGCAGTACTTC	CASSLVPPTAGYGEQYF
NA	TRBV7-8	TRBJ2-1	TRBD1	TGTGCCAGCAGCGAGGGACAGGGGGTTGTTGCGGTCTTCTACAATGAGCAGTTCTTC	CASSEGQGVVAVFYNEQFF
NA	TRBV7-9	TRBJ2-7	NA	TGTGCCAGCAGCCCAGCGAGGGACTACGAGCAGTACTTC	CASSPARDYEQYF
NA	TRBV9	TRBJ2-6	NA	TGTGCCAGCAGCGTAATGGGGAATTCTGGGGCCAACGTCCTGACTTTC	CASSVMGNSGANVLTF
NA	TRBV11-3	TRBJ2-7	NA	TGTGCCAGCAGTTCAGGGGATGTCTACGAGCAGTACTTC	CASSSGDVYEQYF
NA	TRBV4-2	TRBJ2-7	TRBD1	TGTGCCAGCAGCCAAGATGGGACAGGGGAATACTACGAGCAGTACTTC	CASSQDGTGEYYEQYF
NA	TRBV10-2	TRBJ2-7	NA	TGCGCCAGCAGTGTAGTCGGCACATCCTACGAGCAGTACTTC	CASSVVGTSYEQYF
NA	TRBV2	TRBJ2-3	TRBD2	TGTGCCAGCAAGACAGAGCTAGCGGCCACAGATACGCAGTATTTT	CASKTELAATDTQYF
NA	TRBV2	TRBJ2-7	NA	TGTGCCAGCGGGGTGGGGAGCCTCTCCTACGAGCAGTACTTC	CASGVGSLSYEQYF
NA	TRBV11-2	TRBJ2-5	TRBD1	TGTGCCAGCAGCTTAGTGAGCCAGGGGGCTTACGAGACCCAGTACTTC	CASSLVSQGAYETQYF
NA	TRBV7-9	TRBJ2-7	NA	TGTGCCAGCAGCCCCGTCGGGGGATTCTACGAGCAGTACTTC	CASSPVGGFYEQYF
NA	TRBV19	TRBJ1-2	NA	TGTGCCAGTAGTAAGGCCACAGGGTCGAGCTACACCTTC	CASSKATGSSYTF
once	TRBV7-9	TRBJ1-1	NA	TGTGCCAGCAGCTTAGGAATAACAGGGAACACTGAAGCTTTCTTT	CASSLGITGNTEAFF
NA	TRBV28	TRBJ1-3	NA	TGTGCCAGCAGCCCCATGGGGGGAACCGGAAACACCATATATTTT	CASSPMGGTGNTIYF
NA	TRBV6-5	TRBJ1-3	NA	TGTGCCAGCAGTTACACCCAAAACTCTGGAAACACCATATATTTT	CASSYTQNSGNTIYF
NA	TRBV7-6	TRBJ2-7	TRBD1	TGTGCCAGCAGCTTAGACGGGACAGACTTATACGAGCAGTACTTC	CASSLDGTDLYEQYF
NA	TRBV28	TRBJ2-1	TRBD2	TGTGCCAGCAGCCCCGGGGCTAGCGGGAGTCCATTTAATTATTCCTACAATGAGCAGTTCTTC	CASSPGASGSPFNYSYNEQFF
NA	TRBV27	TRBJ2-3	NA	TGTGCCAGCAGCCCTTTAACAGCCGGAGATACGCAGTATTTT	CASSPLTAGDTQYF